What follows are 32 T cell receptor beta chains derived from one specimen sequenced in a study of tumor-infiltrating lymphocytes in primary liver carcinoma. From roughly 0.45 ug total RNA, TCR beta cDNA was generated with a primer in the constant region. Researchers made the TCR beta libraries by running three nested multiplex PCR rounds with slightly modified ARM-PCR. The first two PCR rounds used TRBV1-TRBV30 forward primers with a C-beta reverse primer, 9 to 10 cycles each. In TCRdb, the multiplex PCR reads were re-called with MiXCR into one record per CDR3 protein. In the table there are 100,000 to 120,000 distinct CDR3 sequences, 80% to 85% of which are singletons. Bulk tissue was left unsorted, and RNA and DNA were co-extracted from 20-30 mg of it. The material sequenced was liver tumor tissue from sampling region 3. Subset in this sample: tumor region T3, left-lateral pole. Receptors were obtained from a man in his forties with primary liver carcinoma and hepatitis B virus infection.

Regarding this clonotype: The conserved phenylalanine or tryptophan is not found at the CDR3 terminus, so this likely reflects a read error. Because the CDR3's place on the DNA is in doubt, the DNA is left out and the CDR3 is given as listed by TCRdb. This chain connects TRBV28 to TRBJ1-1; TRBD1, the table's D call, lacks a check against the DNA. CDR1 and CDR2 from the germline V gene are MDHEN and SYDVKM. The CDR3 numbers 12 amino acids, ends counted. The CDR3 protein is CASRITGDESFL.

The genes are TRBV6-5 and TRBJ2-7; D remains ambiguous. Deletions cut 5 bases from V and 4 bases from J, with 18 bases between. Germline V lookup: CDR1 MNHEY, CDR2 SVGAGI. There are 15 residues in the CDR3. The CDR3 DNA is TGTGCCAGCAGTCGGACCCATACTCATCCGTACGAGCAGTACTTC. Its protein is CASSRTHTHPYEQYF.

This clonotype is categorized as medium-sized. DNA for the CDR3: TGTGCCAGCAGTGAATCTAGCGGGAGCTACAATGAGCAGTTCTTC. Its protein is CASSESSGSYNEQFF. The chain has TRBV6-1 and TRBJ2-1; 10 bases match TRBD2. The CDR3 extends over 15 amino acids. The junction had 1 base not matched to a gene; V was cut back by 2 bases and J by 3 bases. Germline assignment: CDR1 MNHNS and CDR2 SASEGT.

This clonotype was detected only once. One junction end does not reproduce the germline sequence, and a read error may be involved. V gene TRBV5-6 combines with J gene TRBJ1-6; 7 bases map to TRBD1. The CDR3 is 16 residues long. CDR1 is SGHDT and CDR2 is YYEEEE in the germline V gene. The CDR3 region has the DNA TGTGCTAGCAGCCCAACCGGGACAGAGGGCGATTCACCCCTCCACTTT. This translates into CASSPTGTEGDSPLHF.

This clonotype was detected only a few times. Written as DNA, the CDR3 is TGCAGTGTCCCGACACCCGTGGCTTTCTTT. Protein sequence: CSVPTPVAFF. The rearrangement links TRBV20-1 to TRBJ1-1; D ambiguous. V lost 7 bases and J 11 bases, leaving 14 bases between the germline ends. CDR3 size: 10 residues. Germline CDR1 reads DFQATT; CDR2 reads SNEGSKA (reference sequence).

As to this clonotype: This could be a read error, since a much larger clone is one nucleotide away. The V call is TRBV28, the J call TRBJ1-2; D uncertain. The length of the CDR3 is 13 residues. The germline gives CDR1 MDHEN, CDR2 SYDVKM. CDR3 in amino acids: CAGSAGGLYGYTF. In DNA form, the CDR3 reads TGTGCCGGCAGCGCTGGCGGTCTCTATGGCTACACCTTC.

Remarks on this clonotype: This CDR3 fails to terminate in the conserved phenylalanine or tryptophan, so it likely reflects a read error. CDR3 amino acids: CASSDSTRGYNEQFL. The CDR3, as DNA: TGTGCCAGCAGTGACTCGACACGGGGCTACAATGAGCAGTTCCTC. V usage is TRBV6-4 and J usage is TRBJ2-1; possible D gene TRBD2, 5 bases. Germline V CDR1 and CDR2: MRHNA, SNTAGT. There are 15 residues in the CDR3. V gave up 0 bases and J gave up 3 bases, with 9 bases separating them.

To note about this clonotype: An end of the junction does not agree with germline; a read error may underlie this. The gene calls are TRBV29-1 and TRBJ2-3; no clear D. This CDR3 contains 12 residues. Germline CDR1 reads SQVTM; CDR2 reads ANQGSEA. The CDR3 sequence is CSSGVSTDTHYF. CDR3 DNA: TGCAGCTCCGGCGTTAGCACAGATACGCACTATTTT.

With regard to this clonotype: The junction departs from the called germline gene at one end, perhaps through a read error. The chain recombines TRBV29-1 with TRBJ2-5; 12 bases line up with TRBD2. This CDR3 spans 15 amino acids. Looked up from germline, CDR1 is SQVTM and CDR2 is ANQGSEA. CDR3 nucleotides: TGCAGCATTCAGACTAGCGGGAGTTGGGCAGAGACCCAGTGCTTC. This codes for CSIQTSGSWAETQCF.

The chain carries TRBV6-2 or TRBV6-3 and TRBJ2-5, with D possibly matching TRBD1 (6 bases). CDR1 is MNHEY, CDR2 SVGEGT, per germline. The CDR3 is 16 residues long. The V end was cut by 7 bases, the J end by 11 bases, with 29 bases between. CDR3 region: CASTFGTPEKKWGQYF. CDR3 in DNA: TGTGCCAGCACTTTCGGGACACCCGAGAAAAAGTGGGGTCAGTACTTC.

The chain combines TRBV6-1 with TRBJ2-1; D unclear. Germline loops: CDR1 MNHNS, CDR2 SASEGT. This CDR3 spans 15 amino acids. As DNA, the CDR3 is TGTACCATCAGTGAAGGACCTTCGGCATACAATGAGCAGTTCTTC. Encoded protein: CTISEGPSAYNEQFF.

This clonotype was found a few times. J is TRBJ2-5 and V is TRBV29-1, with TRBD1 identical over 10 bases. The ends lost 4 bases at V and 11 bases at J; junction bases unmatched: 13. The CDR3 runs to 14 residues. The germline V gene has CDR1 SQVTM and CDR2 ANQGSEA. CDR3 sequence reads: CSVASGTGEESQYF. In nucleotides, the CDR3 is TGCAGCGTTGCTTCCGGGACAGGGGAAGAGAGTCAGTACTTC.

In regard to this clonotype: The germline gene is not matched at one end of the junction; a read error may be the cause. The rearrangement joins TRBV6-2 or TRBV6-3 to TRBJ2-7, with D tentatively TRBD2 (6 bases). Germline CDR1 and CDR2: MNHEY and SVGEGT. The CDR3 length is 13 residues. This chain's CDR3 is CASSPVRGGEQYF. The CDR3 bases are TGTGCCAGCAGTCCAGTACGGGGAGGCGAGCAGTATTTC.

Details on this clonotype: A junction end diverges from the germline sequence, so it may reflect a read error. The CDR3 loop is CSVRTGRNLYIF. In nucleotides, the CDR3 is TGCAGCGTAAGGACTGGGAGAAATCTCTACATCTTC. The chain joins TRBV29-1 to TRBJ1-2, with D uncertain. CDR3 size: 12 residues. Germline CDR1 SQVTM, CDR2 ANQGSEA.

In regard to this clonotype: Likely a read error: the CDR3 ends without its conserved phenylalanine or tryptophan. This sequence joins TRBV29-1 and TRBJ1-1; D call uncertain. Germline V gives CDR1 SQVTM, CDR2 ANQGSEA. CDR3 length: 14 residues. CDR3 sequence (DNA): TGCAGCGATGAACTTGGCTTCATGAACACTGAAGCTTTCCTT. It encodes CSDELGFMNTEAFL.

This clonotype came up many times. The chain links TRBV5-4 to TRBJ2-1; D remains ambiguous. CDR1 and CDR2 (germline): SGHNT, YYREEE (reference sequence). Trimming shortened V by 4 bases and J by 2 bases, and 13 bases separated the two germline ends. The CDR3 loop spans 15 amino acids. CDR3 amino acids: CASSADSGAYNEQFF. Here the CDR3 DNA reads TGTGCCAGCAGCGCGGATAGTGGGGCCTACAATGAGCAGTTCTTC. Using reference TRBV5-4 and TRBJ2-1 for the parts outside the CDR3, the full variable domain is ETGVTQSPTHLIKTRGQQVTLRCSSQSGHNTVSWYQQALGQGPQFIFQYYREEENGRGNFPPRFSGLQFPNYSSELNVNALELDDSALYLCASSADSGAYNEQFFGPGTRLTVL.

This chain connects TRBV11-2 to TRBJ2-7, with 7 nucleotides matching TRBD1. The CDR3 length is 15 residues. The ends lost 5 bases at V and 8 bases at J; junction bases unmatched: 15. Germline CDR1 is SGHAT and CDR2 is FQNNGV. The CDR3 sequence is CASSLLCTGENKQYF. CDR3 bases: TGTGCCAGCAGCCTACTATGCACAGGGGAAAACAAGCAGTACTTC.

Points on this clonotype: An end of the junction does not agree with germline; a read error may underlie this. The chain is built from TRBV6-5 and TRBJ2-3, with a tentative D call TRBD2 (6 bases). CDR1 is MNHEY, CDR2 SVGAGI, per germline. CDR3 length: 14 residues. The CDR3 sequence is CASRPGLGTDMQYF. CDR3 bases: TGTGCCAGCAGGCCGGGACTGGGCACAGATATGCAGTATTTT.

In its sample, this clonotype was seen once. At one boundary the junction diverges from the germline segment, which might be a read error. V is TRBV5-6 and J is TRBJ1-1; weak D call: TRBD1 (6 bases). CDR1 and CDR2 from the germline V gene are SGHDT and YYEEEE. The CDR3 is 14 residues long. Here the CDR3 DNA reads TGTGCCAGCAGCTTTCAGGGGTTAAACACTGAGGCTCTCTTT. Residues: CASSFQGLNTEALF.

J is TRBJ2-3 and V is TRBV12-3 or TRBV12-4; 12 bases map to TRBD2. CDR3 length equals 18 residues. CDR3 nucleotide sequence: TGTGTCGGCAGTCCAAGAATGACTAGCGGGAGTGTATCAGATACGCAGTATTTT. Translation gives CVGSPRMTSGSVSDTQYF.

The sample holds many counts of this clonotype. This sequence may be a read error, since a much larger clone differs from it by one base. Without the conserved terminal phenylalanine or tryptophan, this CDR3 likely stems from a read error. The chain has TRBV6-6 and TRBJ1-6; D unclear. V was clipped by 8 bases and J by 9 bases, with 17 bases between them. CDR3 size: 14 residues. Germline V gene sequence: CDR1 MNHNY, CDR2 SVGAGI (reference sequence). For the CDR3, the DNA is TGTGCCAGCGGCCCTAACACAGCTGGTTCACCCCTCCACCTT. Encoded protein: CASGPNTAGSPLHL.

This clonotype is judged medium-sized. This chain links TRBV4-1 with TRBJ2-3, with TRBD2 matching over 15 bases. V gave up 1 base and J gave up 4 bases; unmatched junction bases: 6. Germline V gives CDR1 MGHRA, CDR2 YSYEKL. The CDR3 length is 18 residues. Here the CDR3 reads CASSQGGGLAGGPDTQYF. CDR3 DNA sequence: TGCGCCAGCAGCCAAGGGGGGGGACTAGCGGGAGGACCAGATACGCAGTATTTT.

The V gene is TRBV2, the J gene TRBJ2-5; D unclear. Germline V CDR1 and CDR2: SNHLY, FYNNEI. The CDR3 extends over 12 amino acids. The CDR3: CVCSRAQETQYF. CDR3 in DNA: TGTGTCTGCAGCCGAGCCCAAGAGACCCAGTACTTC.

In the case of this clonotype: Mismatch with germline at one junction end may stem from a read error. This chain uses TRBV4-2 with TRBJ2-2, with 10 bases fitting TRBD2. Germline V gene sequence: CDR1 LGHNA, CDR2 YNFKEQ. The CDR3 is 17 residues long. Here the CDR3 reads CTSSLGGLAGDFGELFF. CDR3 in DNA: TGTACCAGCAGCTTAGGGGGCCTAGCGGGAGATTTCGGAGAGCTGTTTTTT.

Remarks on this clonotype: The conserved phenylalanine or tryptophan is not found at the CDR3 terminus, so this likely reflects a read error. The gene calls are TRBV18 and TRBJ1-5; TRBD1 matches 7 bases. CDR1 is KGHSH, CDR2 LQKENI, per germline. Unmatched junction bases numbered 5, after V lost 8 bases and J lost 4 bases. CDR3 size: 13 residues. CDR3 bases: TGTGCCAGCGGGGGACAGATTAATCAGCCCCAGCATTAT. Translation: CASGGQINQPQHY.

The V gene is TRBV14, the J gene TRBJ2-1, with D tentatively TRBD2 (6 bases). The CDR3 length is 16 residues. V lost 6 bases to trimming and J lost 8 bases, with 23 bases between them. Per the germline V gene, CDR1 is SGHDN and CDR2 is FVKESK. This chain's CDR3 is CASSAVAEWVNDEQFF. In DNA form, the CDR3 reads TGTGCCAGCAGTGCTGTAGCGGAATGGGTAAACGATGAGCAGTTCTTC. Supplemented by reference TRBV14 and TRBJ2-1, the full variable domain reads EAGVTQFPSHSVIEKGQTVTLRCDPISGHDNLYWYRRVMGKEIKFLLHFVKESKQDESGMPNNRFLAERTGGTYSTLKVQPAELEDSGVYFCASSAVAEWVNDEQFFGPGTRLTVL.

This chain connects TRBV7-9 to TRBJ2-1; D uncertain. The CDR3 extends over 15 amino acids. Between the trimmed V and J ends, which lost 8 bases and 5 bases, there was a span of 19 bases. CDR1 and CDR2 (germline): SEHNR, FQNEAQ (reference sequence). The CDR3 nucleotides read TGTGCCAGCGGTGACACTTTATACGAAAACAATGAGCAGTTCTTC. Its translation: CASGDTLYENNEQFF.

A note on this clonotype: The junction differs from germline at one of its ends, possibly a read error. The chain uses TRBV11-2 and TRBJ1-5; D not certain. Per the germline V gene, CDR1 is SGHAT and CDR2 is FQNNGV. CDR3 length: 16 amino acids. CDR3 sequence reads: CASSLEDTCWAQPHHF. CDR3 coding DNA: TGTGCCAGCAGCTTAGAAGACACGTGTTGGGCTCAGCCCCATCATTTT.

About this clonotype: The junction and the germline gene differ at one end; a read error may be behind it. This rearrangement joins TRBV28 to TRBJ2-1; D is possibly TRBD1 or TRBD2 (5 bases each). There are 14 residues in the CDR3. Germline CDR1 and CDR2: MDHEN and SYDVKM. The CDR3 DNA is TGTGCCAGCAGTTTAGGGGGTGTCGACAATGAGCACTTCTTC. Amino acids: CASSLGGVDNEHFF. Looking up the rest from reference TRBV28 and TRBJ2-1 gives the full variable domain: DVKVTQSSRYLVKRTGEKVFLECVQDMDHENMFWYRQDPGLGLRLIYFSYDVKMKEKGDIPEGYSVSREKKERFSLILESASTNQTSMYLCASSLGGVDNEHFFGPGTRLTVL.

On this clonotype itself: Its ends do not fully match the called genes, so a read error is possible. The rearrangement links TRBV4-2 to TRBJ2-5, with D tentatively TRBD2 (5 bases). The CDR3 contains 14 residues. Germline V gene lookup returns CDR1 LGHNA and CDR2 YNFKEQ. CDR3 coding DNA: TGTGCTAGCAGCCAAGCGGATTGGGGAGAGACCAAGTACTTC. This sequence encodes CASSQADWGETKYF.

For this clonotype: A junction boundary mismatches the germline segment, possibly from a read error. The J gene is TRBJ2-1, the V gene TRBV4-3, with 11 bases lining up with TRBD1. The length of the CDR3 is 14 residues. From germline, CDR1 is LGHNA and CDR2 YSLEER. The CDR3 sequence: CASSRDRGGNEQFF. The DNA of the CDR3 is TGCGCCAGCAGCCGGGACAGGGGGGGGAATGAGCAATTCTTC.

Only a few counts were recorded for this clonotype. A junction end diverges from the germline sequence, so it may reflect a read error. The chain links TRBV6-2 or TRBV6-3 to TRBJ2-1, with 7 bases that match TRBD2. This CDR3 region has 14 residues. The germline V gene encodes CDR1 MNHEY and CDR2 SVGEGT. CDR3 in DNA: TGTGTCAGCAGCTCCGACCTGACTAGCCATGAGCAGTTCTTC. Encoded protein: CVSSSDLTSHEQFF.